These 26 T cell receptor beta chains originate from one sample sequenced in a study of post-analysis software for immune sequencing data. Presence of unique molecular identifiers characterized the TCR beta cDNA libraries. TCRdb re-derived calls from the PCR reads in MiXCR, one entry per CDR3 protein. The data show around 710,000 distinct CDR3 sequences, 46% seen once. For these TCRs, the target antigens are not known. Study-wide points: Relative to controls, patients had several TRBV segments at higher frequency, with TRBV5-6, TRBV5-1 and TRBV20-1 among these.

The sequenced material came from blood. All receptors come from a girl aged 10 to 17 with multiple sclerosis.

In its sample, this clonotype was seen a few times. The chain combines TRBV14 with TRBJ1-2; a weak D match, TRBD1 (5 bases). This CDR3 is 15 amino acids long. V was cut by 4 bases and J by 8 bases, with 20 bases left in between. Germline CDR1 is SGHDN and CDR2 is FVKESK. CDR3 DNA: TGTGCCAGCAGCCCGCAAGTTGTTAGGGGCCGCGGCTACACCTTC. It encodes CASSPQVVRGRGYTF.

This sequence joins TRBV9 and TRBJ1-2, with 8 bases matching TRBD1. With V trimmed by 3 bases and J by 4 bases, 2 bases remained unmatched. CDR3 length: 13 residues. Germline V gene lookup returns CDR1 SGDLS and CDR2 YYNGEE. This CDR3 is CASSDGTGYGYTF. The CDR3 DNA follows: TGTGCCAGCAGCGACGGGACAGGCTATGGCTACACCTTC.

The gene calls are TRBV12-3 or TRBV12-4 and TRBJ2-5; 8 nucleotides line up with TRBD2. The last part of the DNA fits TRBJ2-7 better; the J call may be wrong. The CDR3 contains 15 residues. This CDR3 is CASSSGLETVYEQYF. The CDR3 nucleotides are TGTGCCAGCAGTTCGGGACTAGAAACCGTCTACGAGCAGTACTTC.

The CDR3 bases are TGTGCCAGCAGCTTTCCGAAGCTGGCGGGAGGGCTAGAGACCCAGTACTTC. Protein product: CASSFPKLAGGLETQYF. The rearrangement joins TRBV5-6 to TRBJ2-4, with 9 bases that match TRBD2. The tail of the sequence fits TRBJ2-5 better, so the J call may be wrong. This CDR3 has 17 residues. Germline V gene lookup returns CDR1 SGHDT and CDR2 YYEEEE.

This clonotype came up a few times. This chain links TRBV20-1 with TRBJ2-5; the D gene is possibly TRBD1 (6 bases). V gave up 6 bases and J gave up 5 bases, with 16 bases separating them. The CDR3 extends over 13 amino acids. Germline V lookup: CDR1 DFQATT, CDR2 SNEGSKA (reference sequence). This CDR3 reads CSAVETGRETQYF. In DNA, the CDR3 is TGCAGTGCCGTGGAAACAGGGCGGGAGACCCAGTACTTC.

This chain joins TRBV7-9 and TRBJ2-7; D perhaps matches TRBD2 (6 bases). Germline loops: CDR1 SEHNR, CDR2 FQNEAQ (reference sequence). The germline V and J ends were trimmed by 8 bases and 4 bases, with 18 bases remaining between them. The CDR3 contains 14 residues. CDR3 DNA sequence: TGTGCCAGCTTGGCTACAGCGGGTAGTTACGAGCAGTACTTC. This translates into CASLATAGSYEQYF.

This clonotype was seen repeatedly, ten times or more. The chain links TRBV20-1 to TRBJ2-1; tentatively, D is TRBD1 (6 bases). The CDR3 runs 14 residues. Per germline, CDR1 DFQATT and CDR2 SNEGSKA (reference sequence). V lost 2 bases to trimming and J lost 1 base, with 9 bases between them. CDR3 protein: CSARLQGSYNEQFF. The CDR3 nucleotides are TGCAGTGCTAGACTCCAGGGGTCCTACAATGAGCAGTTCTTC.

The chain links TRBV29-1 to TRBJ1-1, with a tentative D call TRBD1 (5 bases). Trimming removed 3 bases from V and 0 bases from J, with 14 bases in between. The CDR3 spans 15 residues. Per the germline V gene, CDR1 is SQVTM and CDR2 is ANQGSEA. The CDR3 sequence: CSVERGLGMNTEAFF. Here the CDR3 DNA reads TGCAGCGTTGAGCGGGGACTCGGCATGAACACTGAAGCTTTCTTT.

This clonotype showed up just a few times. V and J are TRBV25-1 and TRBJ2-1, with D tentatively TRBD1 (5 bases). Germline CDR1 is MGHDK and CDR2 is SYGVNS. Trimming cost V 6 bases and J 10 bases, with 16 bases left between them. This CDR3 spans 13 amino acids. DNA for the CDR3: TGTGCCAGCAGGGACATCCTGGGGAAGGAGCAGTTCTTC. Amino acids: CASRDILGKEQFF.

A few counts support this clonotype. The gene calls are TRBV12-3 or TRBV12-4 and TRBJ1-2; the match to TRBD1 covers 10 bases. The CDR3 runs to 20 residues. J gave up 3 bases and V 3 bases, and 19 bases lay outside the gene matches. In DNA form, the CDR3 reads TGTGCCAGCAGTTTGGGCCGGCTGCGGACAGGGGGTAGGCGCTACTATGGCTACACCTTC. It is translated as CASSLGRLRTGGRRYYGYTF.

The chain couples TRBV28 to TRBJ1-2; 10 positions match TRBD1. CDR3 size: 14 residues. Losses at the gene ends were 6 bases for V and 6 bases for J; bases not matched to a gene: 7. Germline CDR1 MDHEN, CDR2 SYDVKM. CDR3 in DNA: TGTGCCAGCAGGCCCGGGACAGGGGATAATGGCTACACCTTC. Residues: CASRPGTGDNGYTF.

CDR3 DNA sequence: TGTGCCAGCAGCCCGCAACAGGGGCGCAATGAGCAGTTCTTC. Amino acid sequence: CASSPQQGRNEQFF. The genes are TRBV7-3 and TRBJ2-1; the match to TRBD1 covers 7 bases. The CDR3 is 14 amino acids. V shed 5 bases and J 6 bases; nucleotides not matched to a gene: 7. Germline CDR1 reads SGHTA; CDR2 reads FQGTGA.

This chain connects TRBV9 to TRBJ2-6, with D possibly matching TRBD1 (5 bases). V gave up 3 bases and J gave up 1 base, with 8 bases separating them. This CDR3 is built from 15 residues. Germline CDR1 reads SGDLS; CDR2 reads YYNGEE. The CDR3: CASSEGASGANVLTF. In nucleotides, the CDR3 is TGTGCCAGCAGCGAAGGGGCTTCTGGGGCCAACGTCCTGACTTTC.

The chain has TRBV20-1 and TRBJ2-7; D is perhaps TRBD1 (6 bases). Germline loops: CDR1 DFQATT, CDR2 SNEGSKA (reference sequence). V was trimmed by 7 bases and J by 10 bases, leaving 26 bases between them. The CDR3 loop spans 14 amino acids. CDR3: CSVLVKGGEGGQYF. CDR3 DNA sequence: TGCAGTGTCCTCGTAAAAGGGGGAGAAGGAGGCCAGTACTTC.

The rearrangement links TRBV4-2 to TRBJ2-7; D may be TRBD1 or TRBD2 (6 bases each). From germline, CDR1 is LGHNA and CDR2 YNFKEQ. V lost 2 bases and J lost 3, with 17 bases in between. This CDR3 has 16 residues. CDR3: CASSQQEGELGYEQYF. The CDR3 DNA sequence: TGTGCCAGCAGCCAACAGGAGGGGGAATTAGGCTACGAGCAGTACTTC.

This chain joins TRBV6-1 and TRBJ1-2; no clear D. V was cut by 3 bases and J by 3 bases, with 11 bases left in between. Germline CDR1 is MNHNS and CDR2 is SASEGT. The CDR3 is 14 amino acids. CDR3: CASSDMVHYYGYTF. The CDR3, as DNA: TGTGCCAGCAGTGATATGGTACACTACTATGGCTACACCTTC.

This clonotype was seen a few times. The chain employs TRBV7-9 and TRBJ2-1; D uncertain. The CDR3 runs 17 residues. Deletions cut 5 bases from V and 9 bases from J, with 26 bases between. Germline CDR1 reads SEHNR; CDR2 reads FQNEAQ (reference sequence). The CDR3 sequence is CASSQEARASRPSEQFF. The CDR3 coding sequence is TGTGCCAGCAGCCAAGAGGCCCGGGCTAGTCGCCCCAGTGAGCAGTTCTTC.

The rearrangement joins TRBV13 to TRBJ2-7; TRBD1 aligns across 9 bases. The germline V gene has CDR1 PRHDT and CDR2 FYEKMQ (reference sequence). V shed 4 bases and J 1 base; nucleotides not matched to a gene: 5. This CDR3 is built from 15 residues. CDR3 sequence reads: CASSSTGTGSYEQYF. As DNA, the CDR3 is TGTGCCAGCAGCTCCACCGGGACAGGGTCCTACGAGCAGTACTTC. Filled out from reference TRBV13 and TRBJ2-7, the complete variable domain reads AAGVIQSPRHLIKEKRETATLKCYPIPRHDTVYWYQQGPGQDPQFLISFYEKMQSDKGSIPDRFSAQQFSDYHSELNMSSLELGDSALYFCASSSTGTGSYEQYFGPGTRLTVT.

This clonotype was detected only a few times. The CDR3 nucleotides are TGTGCCAGCATCCCGGGACAGGGGAGCCAAGAGACCCAGTACTTC. It specifies CASIPGQGSQETQYF. The V gene is TRBV12-3 or TRBV12-4, the J gene TRBJ2-5; 10 nucleotides align to TRBD1. The CDR3 sequence is 15 residues long. The V segment lost 7 bases and the J segment 1 base; nucleotides outside the gene matches: 6.

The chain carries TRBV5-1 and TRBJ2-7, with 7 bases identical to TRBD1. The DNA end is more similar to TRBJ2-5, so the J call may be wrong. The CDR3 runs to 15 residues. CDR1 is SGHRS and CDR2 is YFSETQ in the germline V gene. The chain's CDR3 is CASSLGMGQQETQYF. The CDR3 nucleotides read TGCGCCAGCAGCTTGGGGATGGGACAGCAAGAGACCCAGTACTTC.

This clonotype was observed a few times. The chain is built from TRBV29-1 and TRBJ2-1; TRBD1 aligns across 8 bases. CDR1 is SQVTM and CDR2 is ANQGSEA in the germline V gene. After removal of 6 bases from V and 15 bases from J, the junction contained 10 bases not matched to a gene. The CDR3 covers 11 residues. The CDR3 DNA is TGCAGCGTGCCCCGGGAACAGGGGGGGTTCTTC. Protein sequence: CSVPREQGGFF.

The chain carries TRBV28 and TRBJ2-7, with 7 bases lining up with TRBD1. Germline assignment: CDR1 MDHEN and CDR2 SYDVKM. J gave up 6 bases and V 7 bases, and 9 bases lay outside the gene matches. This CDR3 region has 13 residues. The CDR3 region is CASTPRGQVEQYF. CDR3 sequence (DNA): TGTGCCAGCACCCCAAGGGGGCAAGTCGAGCAGTACTTC.

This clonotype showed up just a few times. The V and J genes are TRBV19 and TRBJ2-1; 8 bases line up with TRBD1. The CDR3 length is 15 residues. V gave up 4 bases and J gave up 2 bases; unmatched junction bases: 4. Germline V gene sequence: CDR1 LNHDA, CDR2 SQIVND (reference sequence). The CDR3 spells CASSRGQGPYNEQFF. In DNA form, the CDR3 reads TGTGCCAGTAGTAGAGGACAGGGCCCCTACAATGAGCAGTTCTTC.

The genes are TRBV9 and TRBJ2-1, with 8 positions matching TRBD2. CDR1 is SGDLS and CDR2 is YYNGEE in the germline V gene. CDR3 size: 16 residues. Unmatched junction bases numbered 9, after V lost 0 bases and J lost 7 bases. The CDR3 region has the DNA TGTGCCAGCAGCGTAGGGGTAGCGGGAATTATGAATGAGCAGTTCTTC. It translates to CASSVGVAGIMNEQFF.

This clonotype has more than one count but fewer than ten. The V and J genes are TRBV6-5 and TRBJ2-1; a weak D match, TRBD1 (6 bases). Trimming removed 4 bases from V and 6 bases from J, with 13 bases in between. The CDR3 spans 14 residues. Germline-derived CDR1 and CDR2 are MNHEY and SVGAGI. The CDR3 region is CASSSPGQFNEQFF. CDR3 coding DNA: TGTGCCAGCAGTTCACCTGGACAGTTCAATGAGCAGTTCTTC.

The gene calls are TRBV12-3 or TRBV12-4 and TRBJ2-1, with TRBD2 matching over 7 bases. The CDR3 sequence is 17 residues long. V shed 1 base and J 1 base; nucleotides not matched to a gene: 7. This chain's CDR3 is CASSLGVGGPSYNEQFF. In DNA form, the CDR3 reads TGTGCCAGCAGTTTAGGGGTGGGAGGGCCTTCCTACAATGAGCAGTTCTTC.